This record looks at one TCR beta chain sequence and its context. Selected positively for CCR7 and CD45RO-negative, naive CD8 cells excluded terminally differentiated effector memory CD45RA+ cells. Germline V CDR1 and CDR2: MNHEY, SVGAGI. There are 15 residues in the CDR3. The junction had 6 bases not matched to a gene; V was cut back by 5 bases and J by 1 base. Clones were read by immunoSEQ multiplex PCR, and TCRdb kept only the in-frame ones, dropping some. The sample lists approximately 1.9 million clones, approximately 92% occurring once. The data were taken from a study of shared clonotypes between healthy human individuals.

The source of this sequence is a man aged 18 to 29 in good health. Some clones in this sample may be carry-over from other donors' samples. The specimen sequenced was naive CD8+ T cells from PBMCs. This rearrangement joins TRBV6-5 to TRBJ1-1, with 8 bases lining up with TRBD1. The CDR3 sequence is CASSIAGGRNTEAFF. For the CDR3, the DNA is TGTGCCAGCAGTATCGCAGGGGGCCGGAACACTGAAGCTTTCTTT.